This passage covers 15 T cell receptor beta chains from one sample sequenced in a study of OX40 agonist ivuxolimab in advanced cancers. Sequencing was performed with immunoSEQ multiplex PCR; in TCRdb, only in-frame clones are kept and a portion is missing. The sample holds roughly 45,000 clones; more than 85% are singletons and the top ten take 1.5% to 2%. The sample consisted of CD4+ or CD8+ T cells sorted from blood, taken in a trial of the OX40 agonist ivuxolimab. The receptors derive from an adult with an advanced solid tumor such as melanoma, head and neck, liver or kidney cancer.

The chain employs TRBV6-5 and TRBJ2-5, with 8 bases aligning to TRBD2. This CDR3 is built from 16 residues. CDR1 and CDR2 (germline): MNHEY, SVGAGI. The V segment lost 4 bases and the J segment 2 bases; nucleotides outside the gene matches: 9. CDR3: CASSSGLAALQETQYF. DNA of the CDR3: TGTGCCAGCAGTTCAGGACTAGCAGCGTTACAAGAGACCCAGTACTTC.

J is TRBJ1-1 and V is TRBV10-3; a weak D match, TRBD1 (5 bases). The CDR3 extends over 17 amino acids. The V gene's germline CDR1 is ENHRY and CDR2 SYGVKD. V lost 3 bases and J 1 base, leaving 18 bases between the germline ends. The CDR3 region has the DNA TGTGCCATCAGTGAAACATCCCAGGGAGGACGGAACACTGAAGCTTTCTTT. Encoded protein: CAISETSQGGRNTEAFF.

The V and J genes are TRBV19 and TRBJ2-7; a weak D match, TRBD2 (5 bases). This CDR3 is 14 amino acids long. The germline V gene has CDR1 LNHDA and CDR2 SQIVND (reference sequence). The V gene lost 6 bases and the J gene lost 3 bases, with 15 bases spanning the gap. This chain's CDR3 is CASRPGIGYYEQYF. As DNA, the CDR3 is TGTGCCAGTAGACCCGGGATAGGGTACTACGAGCAGTACTTC.

The V and J genes are TRBV9 and TRBJ2-6, with a weak D call TRBD2 (6 bases). Deletions cut 0 bases from V and 2 bases from J, with 18 bases between. The CDR3 is 19 residues long. Germline-derived CDR1 and CDR2 are SGDLS and YYNGEE. CDR3 DNA sequence: TGTGCCAGCAGCGTAGCGCGGGACTGGGCTAGCGCTGGGGCCAACGTCCTGACTTTC. Translating gives CASSVARDWASAGANVLTF. Complete variable domain (other parts from reference TRBV9 and TRBJ2-6): DSGVTQTPKHLITATGQRVTLRCSPRSGDLSVYWYQQSLDQGLQFLIQYYNGEERAKGNILERFSAQQFPDLHSELNLSSLELGDSALYFCASSVARDWASAGANVLTFGAGSRLTVL.

This rearrangement joins TRBV9 to TRBJ1-3, with 8 bases fitting TRBD1. Germline CDR1 SGDLS, CDR2 YYNGEE. The CDR3 spans 15 residues. Trimming took 3 bases from V and 4 from J; bases not matched to a gene: 6. The DNA for the CDR3 is TGTGCCAGCAGCGCCGGACAGGGCCGGGGAAACACCATATATTTT. Encoded protein: CASSAGQGRGNTIYF.

The V gene is TRBV19, the J gene TRBJ1-3, with 9 bases that match TRBD1. The germline gives CDR1 LNHDA, CDR2 SQIVND (reference sequence). Losses at the gene ends were 9 bases for V and 2 bases for J; bases not matched to a gene: 8. This CDR3 is 15 amino acids long. CDR3 sequence (DNA): TGTGCCAGCGAGAACGGACAGGGGACTGGAAACACCATATATTTT. As protein: CASENGQGTGNTIYF.

The chain uses TRBV4-2 and TRBJ2-1; D uncertain. The CDR3 loop spans 16 amino acids. Germline CDR1 LGHNA, CDR2 YNFKEQ. V was trimmed by 1 base and J by 0 bases, leaving 10 bases between them. Here the CDR3 DNA reads TGTGCCAGCAGCCAAGGGGTTCAGGCCTCCTACAATGAGCAGTTCTTC. It is translated as CASSQGVQASYNEQFF.

The chain combines TRBV2 with TRBJ2-1, with TRBD2 matching 7 bases. CDR3 length equals 14 residues. Per germline, CDR1 SNHLY and CDR2 FYNNEI. Trimming took 9 bases from V and 5 from J; bases not matched to a gene: 10. CDR3 coding DNA: TGTGCCAGGGGGAGGGAGTGGGCACACAATGAGCAGTTCTTC. Amino acids: CARGREWAHNEQFF. The variable domain in full, with the rest retrieved from reference TRBV2 and TRBJ2-1, is EPEVTQTPSHQVTQMGQEVILRCVPISNHLYFYWYRQILGQKVEFLVSFYNNEISEKSEIFDDQFSVERPDGSNFTLKIRSTKLEDSAMYFCARGREWAHNEQFFGPGTRLTVL.

This rearrangement joins TRBV7-6 to TRBJ2-2; D is unresolved. V was pared by 6 bases and J by 4 bases, with 21 bases between. The CDR3 loop spans 17 amino acids. Per germline, CDR1 SGHVS and CDR2 FNYEAQ. The DNA of the CDR3 is TGTGCCAGCAGAGCCTCCACAGTAGGGTTACCCACCGGGGAGCTGTTTTTT. Amino acids: CASRASTVGLPTGELFF.

This clone appeared a few times. The V gene is TRBV7-8, the J gene TRBJ2-6, with TRBD1 identical over 7 bases. J lost 0 bases, V lost 5 bases, and 16 bases had no gene match. The V gene's germline CDR1 is SGHVS and CDR2 FQNEAQ. This CDR3 comprises 20 residues. In DNA form, the CDR3 reads TGTGCCAGCAGCCCTCTTACTTCTGGGACAGTGACCTCTGGGGCCAACGTCCTGACTTTC. Protein: CASSPLTSGTVTSGANVLTF.

A remark on this clone: Other nucleotide sequences in the sample specify the same CDR3. V gene TRBV5-1 combines with J gene TRBJ1-1; D ambiguous. The CDR3 runs 15 residues. Germline assignment: CDR1 SGHRS and CDR2 YFSETQ. Trimming removed 4 bases at V and 2 bases at J, with 15 bases between. In DNA form, the CDR3 reads TGCGCCAGCAGCGTGGCCCCGGGCCTCAACACTGAAGCTTTCTTT. It specifies CASSVAPGLNTEAFF. Full variable domain (remainder filled in from reference TRBV5-1 and TRBJ1-1): KAGVTQTPRYLIKTRGQQVTLSCSPISGHRSVSWYQQTPGQGLQFLFEYFSETQRNKGNFPGRFSGRQFSNSRSEMNVSTLELGDSALYLCASSVAPGLNTEAFFGQGTRLTVV.

This clone was found once. The chain recombines TRBV7-3 with TRBJ2-7; D is possibly TRBD1 or TRBD2 (5 bases each). Germline V gene data show CDR1 as SGHTA and CDR2 as FQGTGA. Trimming pared 5 bases from V and 3 bases from J, leaving 29 bases between. CDR3 size: 19 residues. The CDR3 bases are TGTGCCAGCAGCCCACGACTACGGGGCGGCTGGATAGGAGGCTACGAGCAGTACTTC. Translated: CASSPRLRGGWIGGYEQYF.

This clone was seen a single time. The chain recombines TRBV4-2 with TRBJ1-2; perhaps TRBD1 as D (6 bases). Germline V gives CDR1 LGHNA, CDR2 YNFKEQ. The CDR3 is 14 residues long. Between the trimmed V and J ends, which lost 4 bases and 8 bases, there was a span of 17 bases. The DNA of the CDR3 is TGTGCCAGCAGCCCCCTCCCGGGGGCAAGGGGCTACACCTTC. This codes for CASSPLPGARGYTF.

The J gene is TRBJ2-5, the V gene TRBV7-9; D might be TRBD1 (6 bases). Trimming removed 1 base from V and 4 bases from J, with 13 bases in between. Germline lookup yields CDR1 SEHNR and CDR2 FQNEAQ (reference sequence). The CDR3 consists of 15 residues. In DNA, the CDR3 is TGTGCCAGCAGCTTAGGGCAGGGGTGGCGAGAGACCCAGTACTTC. Amino acid sequence: CASSLGQGWRETQYF.

The V gene is TRBV27, the J gene TRBJ2-5, with 8 bases identical to TRBD1. The CDR3 has 15 residues. From germline, CDR1 is MNHEY and CDR2 SMNVEV (reference sequence). V was pared by 5 bases and J by 4 bases, with 9 bases of the junction left unmatched. The CDR3 region is CASSSGQGEGETQYF. The CDR3 DNA reads TGTGCCAGCAGTAGCGGACAGGGAGAGGGAGAGACCCAGTACTTC.